The clone carrying this T cell receptor beta chain has just a few counts. What it binds is unknown. This sample was taken from a study of cytomegalovirus exposure and HLA in healthy donors. PCR used 60 Vbeta primers and 13 Jbeta primers. The method was immunoSEQ multiplex PCR; TCRdb's version includes in-frame clones alone and lacks a portion of them. The table has some 120,000 clones, roughly three quarters seen once. The germline V gene has CDR1 PRHDT and CDR2 FYEKMQ (reference sequence). CDR3 length: 13 residues. Trimming cost V 5 bases and J 4 bases, with 10 bases left between them. Study results and caveats: The study dropped some indistinguishable V segments, TRBV6-2 and TRBV6-3 among them.

Donors in the study were healthy people who gave bone marrow. The V and J genes are TRBV13 and TRBJ2-3; maybe TRBD2 (7 bases). The sequence came from a young man in good health and CMV-seropositive. Sequences were obtained from PBMCs. In DNA form, the CDR3 reads TGTGCCAGCAGCGGGGGGGGCGCAGATACGCAGTATTTT. As protein: CASSGGGADTQYF.